This T cell receptor (beta chain) is from a study of blood T cell repertoires in COVID-19 (dated by TCRdb to between 2020 and 2021). In terms of the full investigation: Collaborator samples came from the United States, Italy and Spain and covered acute and convalescent phases of COVID-19. The material from the prospective study consisted of cDNA or gDNA derived from T cells, B-cell-depleted T cells, or PBMCs. Deeply sampled blood TCRbeta repertoires from subjects exposed to, actively infected with, or recovered from COVID-19 were included in the dataset. The repertoires were made available in a free public database intended to serve as a resource for research on the immune response to SARS-CoV-2. The samples were drawn from two sources: the first 160 participants of the ongoing ImmuneRACE study, and 1,000 to 1,500 subjects contributed by 6 global collaborators. A de-identified subject ID, COVID-19 status, age in years and sex were almost always included in the sample metadata. Where available, HLA class I and class II types were taken from metadata supplied by the sample provider and were not determined by assay-based typing. General study outcomes and caveats: The quantity of clinical and demographic metadata differed by source and by participant and was supplied without curation.

As to this clone: There is no known antigen for this receptor. Base qualities are not provided; no much larger clone lies one nucleotide away.

TCRbeta CDR3 regions were amplified from genomic DNA by means of the immunoSEQ Assay, a bias-controlled multiplex PCR. Under the source paper's analysis protocol: Nucleated cell counts per sample were estimated from amplification of reference gene primers within the assay. Sequence reads were collapsed and filtered to measure the absolute abundance of every unique TCRbeta CDR3 rearrangement. For each sample, productive Simpson clonality was calculated as the square root of Simpson's diversity index across productive rearrangements. Imported from immuneACCESS, the table was reduced by TCRdb to in-frame sequences with V and J called. These copies leave out some clones; in studies compared against another copy, an unresolved V gene accounts for under half, and the cause of the remainder is not known. The D gene and trimming were derived from the DNA, and the V and J assignments and clone size from that table. The sample yields 20,000 to 25,000 clones; approximately 79% were counted once. 55% to 75% of the sample goes to the ten largest clones.

Each collaborating institution followed its own protocols to collect whole blood in K2EDTA tubes. For TCRbeta analysis, collaborator samples were shipped as frozen whole blood, as isolated PBMCs, or as DNA extracted from either sample type. A distance of 12 bases separates the germline ends of V and J, which lose 0 bases and 1 base respectively. Looking up the germline V gene (reference sequence) yields CDR1 GTSNPN and CDR2 SVGIG. From the cysteine up to the phenylalanine, the CDR3 has a length of 15 residues. The kept DNA is CDR3 alone, 45 bases in frame from the first base. The source material was peripheral blood. The rearrangement joined TRBV30 to TRBJ1-1, with a weak D call of TRBD1 (5 bases match). The origin of this receptor is an elderly woman with acute or convalescent COVID-19. The DNA is as follows: TGTGCCTGGAGTGTTAGGTCCGGGGGGAACACTGAAGCTTTCTTT. The resulting protein is CAWSVRSGGNTEAFF.